The 14 T cell receptor beta chains reported below all come from one sample, sequenced in a study of OX40 agonist ivuxolimab in advanced cancers. Only in-frame clones appear in the TCRdb table, and some are missing; sequencing was by immunoSEQ multiplex PCR. The repertoire holds just over 25,000 clones, with 65% to 90% as singletons. Specimen: CD4+ or CD8+ T cells sorted from blood, collected in a trial of the OX40 agonist ivuxolimab. All receptors come from an adult with an advanced solid tumor such as melanoma, head and neck, liver or kidney cancer.

This chain uses TRBV7-9 with TRBJ2-5; weak D call: TRBD1 (5 bases). This CDR3 spans 14 amino acids. From germline, CDR1 is SEHNR and CDR2 FQNEAQ (reference sequence). Trimming shortened V by 5 bases and J by 4 bases, and 14 bases separated the two germline ends. The CDR3 loop reads CASSAPGMVETQYF. The CDR3 region has the DNA TGTGCCAGCAGCGCCCCAGGGATGGTAGAGACCCAGTACTTC.

The chain recombines TRBV7-9 with TRBJ2-7; a weak D match, TRBD2 (7 bases). The germline V and J ends were trimmed by 6 bases and 4 bases, with 16 bases remaining between them. Germline CDR1 SEHNR, CDR2 FQNEAQ (reference sequence). This CDR3 has 14 residues. The CDR3, as DNA: TGTGCCAGCAGTGGGGGGGCGCTCGGTTACGAGCAGTACTTC. This encodes CASSGGALGYEQYF.

The chain links TRBV5-1 to TRBJ2-2, with TRBD1 identical over 10 bases. CDR1 is SGHRS, CDR2 YFSETQ, per germline. CDR3 size: 15 residues. V was pared by 4 bases and J by 5 bases, with 5 bases of the junction left unmatched. CDR3 sequence (DNA): TGCGCCAGCAGCCAGAGGACAGGGGGTACCGGGGAGCTGTTTTTT. Translation gives CASSQRTGGTGELFF.

As to this clone: The same CDR3 arises from other DNA sequences in this sample as well. The V gene is TRBV13, the J gene TRBJ2-3; 11 bases align to TRBD2. The V gene's germline CDR1 is PRHDT and CDR2 FYEKMQ (reference sequence). The CDR3 contains 16 residues. Trimming at V came to 5 bases and at J to 1 base, leaving 5 bases not matched to a gene. CDR3 DNA: TGTGCCAGCAGCCCCCTAGCGGGGGGACGCACAGATACGCAGTATTTT. It translates to CASSPLAGGRTDTQYF.

The chain recombines TRBV4-3 with TRBJ2-7, with 15 positions matching TRBD2. In germline, CDR1 is LGHNA, CDR2 YSLEER. The CDR3 totals 17 residues. V was clipped by 3 bases and J by 4 bases; unmatched bases: 7. CDR3 DNA: TGCGCCAGCAGCCAGGGACTAGCGGGGGGTTTCGTGTACGAGCAGTACTTC. As protein: CASSQGLAGGFVYEQYF.

The rearrangement links TRBV12-5 to TRBJ1-1; TRBD1 might be the D (5 bases). Trimming stripped 4 bases from V and 4 bases from J, with 13 bases between. The CDR3 is 14 amino acids. Germline CDR1 is LGHNT and CDR2 is FRNRAP. CDR3 in amino acids: CASGWGTGSTEAFF. DNA of the CDR3: TGTGCTAGTGGTTGGGGGACGGGATCCACTGAAGCTTTCTTT. Full variable domain (remainder filled in from reference TRBV12-5 and TRBJ1-1): DARVTQTPRHKVTEMGQEVTMRCQPILGHNTVFWYRQTMMQGLELLAYFRNRAPLDDSGMPKDRFSAEMPDATLATLKIQPSEPRDSAVYFCASGWGTGSTEAFFGQGTRLTVV.

The gene calls are TRBV13 and TRBJ2-2; a weak D match, TRBD1 (6 bases). The germline V gene has CDR1 PRHDT and CDR2 FYEKMQ (reference sequence). The CDR3 covers 13 residues. V lost 5 bases, J lost 4 bases, and 8 bases lay in between. The CDR3 DNA reads as TGTGCCAGCAGCGAGACAGGCACCGGGGAGCTGTTTTTT. It codes for CASSETGTGELFF.

Regarding this clone: The junction departs from the called germline gene at one end, perhaps through a read error. The chain combines TRBV10-3 with TRBJ2-3; D is possibly TRBD1 (6 bases). The CDR3 sequence is 14 residues long. Germline CDR1 reads ENHRY; CDR2 reads SYGVKD. CDR3 amino acids: CVIRQGSSTDTQYF. In DNA form, the CDR3 reads TGTGTCATCAGGCAGGGGAGCAGCACAGATACGCAGTATTTT.

This clone occurred a few times. The gene calls are TRBV27 and TRBJ2-1, with TRBD2 matching 10 bases. Germline CDR1 is MNHEY and CDR2 is SMNVEV (reference sequence). V was clipped by 4 bases and J by 8 bases; unmatched bases: 5. The CDR3 spans 14 residues. CDR3 in DNA: TGTGCCAGCAGTTCACTAGCGGGGAGACATGAGCAGTTCTTC. It specifies CASSSLAGRHEQFF.

The chain has TRBV7-6 and TRBJ2-2; D is ambiguous. Trimming removed 5 bases at V and 2 bases at J, with 9 bases between. CDR3 length: 14 residues. Germline V gene lookup returns CDR1 SGHVS and CDR2 FNYEAQ. CDR3 protein: CASSVGYNTGELFF. The CDR3 bases are TGTGCCAGCAGCGTCGGATACAACACCGGGGAGCTGTTTTTT.

The rearrangement uses TRBV4-3 and TRBJ1-1; D gene ambiguous. The V end was cut by 0 bases, the J end by 1 base, with 9 bases between. CDR1 LGHNA and CDR2 YSLEER come from the germline V gene. The CDR3 contains 15 residues. Here the CDR3 reads CASSQDWKANTEAFF. The CDR3 region has the DNA TGCGCCAGCAGCCAAGATTGGAAGGCGAACACTGAAGCTTTCTTT.

The rearrangement joins TRBV9 to TRBJ2-2, with unresolved D. The CDR3 covers 11 residues. Trimming removed 0 bases from V and 7 bases from J, with 1 base in between. Germline V CDR1 and CDR2: SGDLS, YYNGEE. The CDR3 DNA reads as TGTGCCAGCAGCGTAGGCGGGGAGCTGTTTTTT. Its translation is CASSVGGELFF.

CDR3 amino acids: CASRLSGASGRGYNEQFF. The CDR3 nucleotides read TGTGCCAGCAGACTCTCGGGGGCTAGCGGGAGAGGCTACAATGAGCAGTTCTTC. The chain combines TRBV2 with TRBJ2-1; TRBD2 agrees at 10 bases. The CDR3 is 18 residues long. V lost 6 bases to trimming and J lost 3 bases; unmatched junction nucleotides: 14. Germline V gene data show CDR1 as SNHLY and CDR2 as FYNNEI.

The V and J genes are TRBV7-6 and TRBJ2-3, with D possibly TRBD2 on 6 matching bases. This CDR3 is 15 amino acids long. Germline CDR1 is SGHVS and CDR2 is FNYEAQ. V gave up 5 bases and J gave up 2 bases, with 14 bases separating them. CDR3 protein: CASSLTSRFTDTQYF. As DNA, the CDR3 is TGTGCCAGCAGCCTCACTAGCAGATTCACAGATACGCAGTATTTT.